A single sample gave rise to the 3 T cell receptor beta chains below, sequenced in a study of shared clonotypes between healthy human individuals. TCRdb's copy holds only in-frame clones and misses some; the assay was immunoSEQ multiplex PCR. This sample carries over a million clones, around 95% of them seen once, and the ten largest clones take approximately 1.1%. The sample was naive CD4+ T cells sorted from blood. The subset here: CD45RA+ positively selected. The source is a man aged 25-40 years in good health.

V and J are TRBV19 and TRBJ2-2, with 14 bases aligning to TRBD2. With 6 bases clipped from V and 6 bases from J, the junction kept 15 bases outside the gene matches. The germline gives CDR1 LNHDA, CDR2 SQIVND (reference sequence). This CDR3 region has 19 residues. CDR3 DNA: TGTGCCAGTAGCACTCCGGGACTAGCGGGAGCGGGTAATTCCGGGGAGCTGTTTTTT. Amino acid sequence: CASSTPGLAGAGNSGELFF.

V is TRBV5-1 and J is TRBJ1-4; tentative D call: TRBD1 (5 bases). Per germline, CDR1 SGHRS and CDR2 YFSETQ. V lost 1 base, J lost 1 base, and 11 bases lay in between. The CDR3 is 16 residues long. DNA for the CDR3: TGCGCCAGCAGCTTGATTCCCCAGGGAACTAATGAAAAACTGTTTTTT. As protein: CASSLIPQGTNEKLFF.

The chain uses TRBV7-7 and TRBJ2-7, with D perhaps TRBD2 (5 bases). CDR3 length: 14 residues. With 1 base removed from V and 0 bases from J, the gap between germline ends came to 7 bases. Germline lookup yields CDR1 SSHAT and CDR2 FNYEAQ (reference sequence). CDR3 loop: CASSLDRGSYEQYF. CDR3 DNA: TGTGCCAGCAGCTTAGATCGGGGCTCCTACGAGCAGTACTTC.